These 9 T cell receptor beta chains share one sample of origin, sequenced in a study of neurological immune-mediated disorders. TCRdb reanalysed the 5' RACE reads using MiXCR and keeps one entry per CDR3 protein. Seen here are some 25,000 distinct CDR3 sequences, over 5.5% observed once, and the top ten hold under 5.5%. Sequenced material: PBMCs. The source is a woman in her 40s in good health.

This clonotype was counted at least ten times. The chain couples TRBV7-2 to TRBJ2-1; either TRBD1 or TRBD2 may supply D (6 bases each). V lost 1 base and J 8 bases, leaving 15 bases between the germline ends. The CDR3 contains 15 residues. Germline V gene sequence: CDR1 SGHTA, CDR2 FQGNSA. DNA for the CDR3: TGTGCCAGCAGCTTAGTACGGGGGCCCAATTATGAGCAGTTCTTC. Its protein is CASSLVRGPNYEQFF.

This clonotype showed up many times. The chain employs TRBV7-3 and TRBJ2-2; 12 bases agree with TRBD2. This CDR3 has 18 amino acids. CDR1 is SGHTA, CDR2 FQGTGA, per germline. The J segment lost 3 bases and the V segment lost 1 base, leaving 6 bases of the junction unmatched. As DNA, the CDR3 is TGTGCCAGCAGCTTAATGACTAGCGGGAGTGACTACACCGGGGAGCTGTTTTTT. Amino acids: CASSLMTSGSDYTGELFF.

The V gene is TRBV18, the J gene TRBJ2-5; tentative D call: TRBD2 (5 bases). The CDR3 loop spans 13 amino acids. V shed 1 base and J shed 5 bases, with 8 bases lying between them. The V gene's germline CDR1 is KGHSH and CDR2 LQKENI. CDR3 bases: TGTGCCAGCTCACCACGGGAGTGGGAGACCCAGTACTTC. It is translated as CASSPREWETQYF. Variable domain in full (rest from reference TRBV18 and TRBJ2-5): NAGVMQNPRHLVRRRGQEARLRCSPMKGHSHVYWYRQLPEEGLKFMVYLQKENIIDESGMPKERFSAEFPKEGPSILRIQQVVRGDSAAYFCASSPREWETQYFGPGTRLLVL.

This clonotype was counted ten times or more. The chain employs TRBV2 and TRBJ1-1; TRBD1 might be the D (6 bases). Trimming left V 4 bases short and J 1 base short, with 10 bases between. Germline CDR1 reads SNHLY; CDR2 reads FYNNEI. The CDR3 loop spans 14 amino acids. This CDR3 is CASSGRGGNTEAFF. The CDR3 DNA reads as TGTGCCAGCAGTGGCAGGGGAGGGAACACTGAAGCTTTCTTT.

This clonotype was counted at least ten times. The chain joins TRBV29-1 to TRBJ2-5; D remains ambiguous. This CDR3 has 11 residues. The germline V gene encodes CDR1 SQVTM and CDR2 ANQGSEA. Trimming took off 4 bases at V and 5 bases at J, with 8 bases between the two ends. In DNA form, the CDR3 reads TGCAGCGTTGCCGTCGGGGAGACCCAGTACTTC. Protein: CSVAVGETQYF.

Ten or more counts support this clonotype. The chain combines TRBV7-2 with TRBJ2-2, with 8 positions matching TRBD1. Germline V gene lookup returns CDR1 SGHTA and CDR2 FQGNSA. V lost 1 base to trimming and J lost 1 base; unmatched junction nucleotides: 8. This CDR3 is built from 18 residues. In DNA, the CDR3 is TGTGCCAGCAGCTTAGTAGGAACAGGGGGAAAGAACACCGGGGAGCTGTTTTTT. As protein: CASSLVGTGGKNTGELFF.

Many counts were recorded for this clonotype. The genes are TRBV5-1 and TRBJ1-4; tentatively, D is TRBD1 (6 bases). This CDR3 has 16 amino acids. The germline V gene has CDR1 SGHRS and CDR2 YFSETQ. V was clipped by 3 bases and J by 8 bases, with 20 bases between them. The CDR3 is CASSSRDTRKDEKLFF. The CDR3 nucleotides are TGCGCCAGCAGCTCCCGGGACACTCGAAAGGACGAAAAACTGTTTTTT. The entire variable domain, with the rest obtained from reference TRBV5-1 and TRBJ1-4, is as follows: KAGVTQTPRYLIKTRGQQVTLSCSPISGHRSVSWYQQTPGQGLQFLFEYFSETQRNKGNFPGRFSGRQFSNSRSEMNVSTLELGDSALYLCASSSRDTRKDEKLFFGSGTQLSVL.

There are many counts of this clonotype. The chain has TRBV20-1 and TRBJ2-5; 10 bases are shared with TRBD1. CDR3 size: 13 residues. CDR1 and CDR2 (germline): DFQATT, SNEGSKA (reference sequence). V lost 1 base and J lost 4; bases outside the gene matches: 0. CDR3 sequence reads: CSARGQGAETQYF. The CDR3 nucleotides read TGCAGTGCTAGAGGACAGGGGGCAGAGACCCAGTACTTC.

This clonotype was seen at least ten times. The chain couples TRBV19 to TRBJ2-5, with 11 bases matching TRBD1. The CDR3 covers 15 residues. The germline V gene has CDR1 LNHDA and CDR2 SQIVND (reference sequence). The junction had 3 bases not matched to a gene; V was cut back by 5 bases and J by 1 base. The CDR3: CASSGQGAFQETQYF. The CDR3 coding sequence is TGTGCCAGTAGTGGACAGGGGGCCTTCCAAGAGACCCAGTACTTC.